This TCR beta chain appears in the sequencing data of a study of molecular identifiers for immune sequencing clone quantification. A remark on this clonotype: This could be a read error, since a much larger clone is one nucleotide away.

The CDR3 is 15 residues long. Germline V gives CDR1 SEHNR, CDR2 FQNEAQ (reference sequence). V dropped 3 bases and J dropped 6; count of bases not matched to a gene: 5. TCRdb processed the PCR reads anew with MiXCR; each CDR3 protein has one entry. The table records some 320,000 distinct CDR3 sequences, about a fifth of them present only once. Naive CD8 T cells were sorted, and the gate applied was CD8+CD4-CCR7+CD45RA+. V usage is TRBV7-9 and J usage is TRBJ2-1; 10 nucleotides line up with TRBD1. Sequenced: naive CD8+ T cells from blood, with Jurkat cell RNA spiked in. Subset specified: FACS-sorted CD8+CD4-CCR7+CD45RA+ naive T cells. This receptor was taken from a human donor in good health. Some libraries in this study had Jurkat cell RNA spiked in. CDR3 loop: CASSFRQGAGNEQFF. CDR3 nucleotides: TGTGCCAGCAGCTTCAGACAGGGGGCCGGCAATGAGCAGTTCTTC.